In its sample, the clone carrying this T cell receptor beta chain was seen many times. As yet, its antigen is unknown. The sample originates from a study of T and B cells in COVID-19 patients. The overall study: In the active-infection cohort, about 90% of the roughly 20 patients had comorbidities linked to unfavorable COVID-19 outcome.

Trimming removed 2 bases from V and 8 bases from J, with 21 bases in between. CDR1 is SQVTM, CDR2 ANQGSEA, per germline. The length of the CDR3 is 15 residues. Study-wide findings and caveats: Early severe-case samples and blood from mildly ill patients during symptoms were in short supply. Of about 2,300 TCR clusters found only in the recovered cohort, a few dozen had low generation probability. Highly clonal in active COVID-19, TRB repertoires exceeded healthy-donor diversity and richness at recovery.

TRB rearrangements were amplified by multiplex PCR with BIOMED2 TRB-A/B primers. TCRdb reprocessed the multiplex PCR reads via MiXCR and lists one record per CDR3 protein. The table includes 15,000 or so distinct CDR3 sequences, around a quarter detected once. TRB was amplified from approximately 250-480 ng of blood genomic DNA. The sequenced sample consisted of blood. This chain joins TRBV29-1 and TRBJ1-2; D gene unclear. This sequence originates from a human donor who had recovered from COVID-19. The CDR3 coding sequence is TGCAGCGTTGAAAAGGAGTTGGGGAGAGCAGAAGGCTACACCTTC. Its protein product is CSVEKELGRAEGYTF.